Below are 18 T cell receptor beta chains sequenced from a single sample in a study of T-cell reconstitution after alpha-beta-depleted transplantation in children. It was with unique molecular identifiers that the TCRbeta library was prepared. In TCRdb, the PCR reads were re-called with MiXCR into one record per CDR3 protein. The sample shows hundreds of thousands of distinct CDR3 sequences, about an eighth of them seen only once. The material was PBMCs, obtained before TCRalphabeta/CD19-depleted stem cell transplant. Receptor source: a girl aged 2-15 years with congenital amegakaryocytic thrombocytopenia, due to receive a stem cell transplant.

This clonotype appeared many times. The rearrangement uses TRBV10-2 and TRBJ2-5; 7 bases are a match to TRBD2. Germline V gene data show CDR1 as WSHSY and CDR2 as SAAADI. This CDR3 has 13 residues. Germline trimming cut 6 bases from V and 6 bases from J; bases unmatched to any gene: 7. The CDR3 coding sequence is TGCGCCAGCAGCTGGGAGGGGCTGAAGACCCAGTACTTC. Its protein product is CASSWEGLKTQYF.

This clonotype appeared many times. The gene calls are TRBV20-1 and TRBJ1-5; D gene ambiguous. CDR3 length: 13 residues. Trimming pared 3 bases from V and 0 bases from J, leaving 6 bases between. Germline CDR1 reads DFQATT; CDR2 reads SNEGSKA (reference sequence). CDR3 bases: TGCAGTGCTAGCGGGGATAGCAATCAGCCCCAGCATTTT. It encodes CSASGDSNQPQHF.

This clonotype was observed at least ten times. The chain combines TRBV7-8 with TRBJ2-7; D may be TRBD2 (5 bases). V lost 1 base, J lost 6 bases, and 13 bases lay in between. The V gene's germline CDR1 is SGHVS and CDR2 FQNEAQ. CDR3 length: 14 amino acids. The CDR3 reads CASSLDYGMGEQYF. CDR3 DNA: TGTGCCAGCAGCTTAGACTACGGGATGGGCGAGCAGTACTTC.

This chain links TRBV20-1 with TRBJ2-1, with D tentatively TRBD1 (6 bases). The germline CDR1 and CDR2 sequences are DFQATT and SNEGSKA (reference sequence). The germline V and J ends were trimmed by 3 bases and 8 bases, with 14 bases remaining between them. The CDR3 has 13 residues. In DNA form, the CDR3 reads TGCAGTGCTAGTTGGACAGAAGTGGATGAGCAGTTCTTC. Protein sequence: CSASWTEVDEQFF.

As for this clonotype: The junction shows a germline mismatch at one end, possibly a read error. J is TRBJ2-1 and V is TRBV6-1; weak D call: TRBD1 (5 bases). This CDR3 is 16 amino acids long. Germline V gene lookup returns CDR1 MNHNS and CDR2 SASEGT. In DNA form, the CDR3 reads TGTGCCAGCAGTGTTGACGACAGTAGCTCCTACAATGAGCAGCTCTTC. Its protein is CASSVDDSSSYNEQLF.

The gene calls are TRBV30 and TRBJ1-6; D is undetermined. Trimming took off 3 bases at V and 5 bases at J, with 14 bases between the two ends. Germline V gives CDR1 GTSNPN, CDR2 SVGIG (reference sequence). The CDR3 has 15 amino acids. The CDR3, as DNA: TGTGCCTGGAGACACAAAAAGGGTGATAATTCACCCCTCCACTTT. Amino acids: CAWRHKKGDNSPLHF.

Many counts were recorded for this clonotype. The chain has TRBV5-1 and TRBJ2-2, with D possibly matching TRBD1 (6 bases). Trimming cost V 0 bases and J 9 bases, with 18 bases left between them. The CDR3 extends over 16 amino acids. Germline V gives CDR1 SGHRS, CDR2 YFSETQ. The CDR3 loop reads CASSLVPSDRIRELFF. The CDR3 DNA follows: TGCGCCAGCAGCTTGGTTCCCTCGGACAGAATTAGGGAGCTGTTTTTT.

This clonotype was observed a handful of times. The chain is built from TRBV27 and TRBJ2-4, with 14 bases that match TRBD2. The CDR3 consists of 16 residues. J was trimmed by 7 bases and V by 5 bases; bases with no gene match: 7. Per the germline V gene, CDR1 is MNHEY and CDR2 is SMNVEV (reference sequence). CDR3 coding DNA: TGTGCCAGCAGTCCCGGGACTAGCGGGAGTTTTAACATTCAGTACTTC. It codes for CASSPGTSGSFNIQYF.

The CDR3 sequence: CASSQVPGRQSTDTQYF. As DNA, the CDR3 is TGTGCCAGCAGCCAAGTCCCAGGGCGCCAGAGCACAGATACGCAGTATTTT. This chain uses TRBV3-1 with TRBJ2-3, with TRBD1 as a possible D gene (5 bases). V lost 1 base and J 0 bases, leaving 14 bases between the germline ends. Per the germline V gene, CDR1 is LGHDT and CDR2 is YNNKEL (reference sequence). The CDR3 contains 17 residues.

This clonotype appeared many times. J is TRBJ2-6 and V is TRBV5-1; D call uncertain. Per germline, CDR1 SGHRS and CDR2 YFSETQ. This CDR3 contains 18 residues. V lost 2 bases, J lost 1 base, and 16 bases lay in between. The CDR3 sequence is CASSFRSHLRSGANVLTF. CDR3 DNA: TGCGCCAGCAGCTTTAGGTCGCACCTTAGATCTGGGGCCAACGTCCTGACTTTC.

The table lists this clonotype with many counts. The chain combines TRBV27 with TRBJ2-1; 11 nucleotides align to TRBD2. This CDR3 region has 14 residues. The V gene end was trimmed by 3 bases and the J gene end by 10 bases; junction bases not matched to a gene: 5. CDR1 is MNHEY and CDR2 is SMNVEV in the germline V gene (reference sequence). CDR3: CASSFLGLADEQFF. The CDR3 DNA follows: TGTGCCAGCAGTTTCTTGGGACTAGCGGACGAGCAGTTCTTC.

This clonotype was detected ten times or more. The CDR3 loop reads CASSLGGRGYEQYF. The CDR3 coding sequence is TGTGCCAGCAGCTTAGGCGGGAGGGGCTACGAGCAGTACTTC. This chain joins TRBV7-7 and TRBJ2-7; the match to TRBD2 covers 9 bases. Trimming removed 1 base from V and 3 bases from J; junction bases left unmatched: 1. The CDR3 runs 14 residues. Germline loops: CDR1 SSHAT, CDR2 FNYEAQ (reference sequence).

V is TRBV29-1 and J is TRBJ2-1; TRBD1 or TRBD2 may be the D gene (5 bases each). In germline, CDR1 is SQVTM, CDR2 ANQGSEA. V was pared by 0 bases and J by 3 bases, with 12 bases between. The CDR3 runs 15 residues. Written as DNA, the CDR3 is TGCAGCGTTGAAGACCTACGGGGCCACTACAATGAGCAGTTCTTC. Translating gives CSVEDLRGHYNEQFF.

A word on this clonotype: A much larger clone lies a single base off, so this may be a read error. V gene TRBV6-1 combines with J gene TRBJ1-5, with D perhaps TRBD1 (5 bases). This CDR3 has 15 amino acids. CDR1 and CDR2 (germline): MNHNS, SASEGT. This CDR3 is CTSRAGDYSNQPQHF. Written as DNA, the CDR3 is TGTACCAGCAGAGCGGGGGACTATAGCAATCAGCCCCAGCATTTT.

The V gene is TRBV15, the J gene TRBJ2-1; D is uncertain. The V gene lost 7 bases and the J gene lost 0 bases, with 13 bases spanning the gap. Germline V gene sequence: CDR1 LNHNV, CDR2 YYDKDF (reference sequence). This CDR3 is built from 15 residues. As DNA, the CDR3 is TGTGCCACCACCCGTCGGAGTGGCTCCTACAATGAGCAGTTCTTC. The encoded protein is CATTRRSGSYNEQFF.

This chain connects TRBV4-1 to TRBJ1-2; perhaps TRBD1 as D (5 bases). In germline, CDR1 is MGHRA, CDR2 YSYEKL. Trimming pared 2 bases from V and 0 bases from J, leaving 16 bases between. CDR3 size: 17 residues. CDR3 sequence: CASSQQGSSFSNYGYTF. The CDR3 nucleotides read TGCGCCAGCAGCCAACAGGGCAGTAGTTTTTCTAACTATGGCTACACCTTC.

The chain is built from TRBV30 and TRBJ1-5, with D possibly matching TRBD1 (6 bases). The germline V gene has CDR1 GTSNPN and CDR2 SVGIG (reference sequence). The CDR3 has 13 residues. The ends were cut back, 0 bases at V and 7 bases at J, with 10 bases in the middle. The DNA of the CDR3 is TGTGCCTGGAGTGTACAGGGCGGGCAGCCCCAGCATTTT. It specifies CAWSVQGGQPQHF.

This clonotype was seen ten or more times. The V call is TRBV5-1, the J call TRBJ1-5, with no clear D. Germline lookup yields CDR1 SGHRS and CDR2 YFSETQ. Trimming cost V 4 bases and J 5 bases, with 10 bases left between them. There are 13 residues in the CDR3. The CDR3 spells CASSLKFDQPQHF. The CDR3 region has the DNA TGCGCCAGCAGCCTAAAATTCGATCAGCCCCAGCATTTT.